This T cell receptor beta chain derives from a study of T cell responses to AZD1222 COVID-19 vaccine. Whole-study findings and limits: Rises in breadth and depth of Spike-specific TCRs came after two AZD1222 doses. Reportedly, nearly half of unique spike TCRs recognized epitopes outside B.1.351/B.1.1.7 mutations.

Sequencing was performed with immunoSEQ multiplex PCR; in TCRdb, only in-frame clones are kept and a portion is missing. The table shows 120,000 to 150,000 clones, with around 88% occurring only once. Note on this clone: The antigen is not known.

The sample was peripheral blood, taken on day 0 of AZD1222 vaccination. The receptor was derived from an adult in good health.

CDR3 loop: CASSPGTSGGAIYEQYF. CDR3 nucleotides: TGTGCCAGCAGCCCTGGGACTAGCGGGGGGGCAATCTACGAGCAGTACTTC. V is TRBV5-4 and J is TRBJ2-7; TRBD2 agrees at 16 bases. Germline-derived CDR1 and CDR2 are SGHNT and YYREEE (reference sequence). CDR3 length: 17 amino acids. Trimming cost V 4 bases and J 3 bases; bases outside gene matches: 7.